This TCR beta chain comes out of a study of cytomegalovirus exposure and HLA in healthy donors. Concerning this clone: Antigen specificity is unknown.

Primers: 60 Vbeta forward and 13 Jbeta reverse. Sequencing used immunoSEQ multiplex PCR; TCRdb keeps in-frame clones, though not all of them. Found here are 150,000 to 200,000 clones, around 81% of them singletons; the top ten hold over 2%. This CDR3 spans 14 amino acids. V gave up 3 bases and J gave up 3 bases; unmatched junction bases: 3. CDR1 and CDR2 from the germline V gene are KGHSH and LQKENI. Study-level points and caveats: According to the study, roughly 160 TCR beta chains were cytomegalovirus-associated. In a later analysis, HLA-associated beta chains showed higher expansion and lower generation probabilities than comparable chains. Sequencing artifact likely explains a cluster of highly shared sequence variants.

This rearrangement joins TRBV18 to TRBJ2-7, with 9 bases aligning to TRBD1. The sequence was collected from a woman aged 25 to 39 in good health and CMV-seronegative. The sample was PBMCs. Here the CDR3 DNA reads TGTGCCAGCTCACCGACGGGACAGGGCTACGAGCAGTACTTC. This codes for CASSPTGQGYEQYF.